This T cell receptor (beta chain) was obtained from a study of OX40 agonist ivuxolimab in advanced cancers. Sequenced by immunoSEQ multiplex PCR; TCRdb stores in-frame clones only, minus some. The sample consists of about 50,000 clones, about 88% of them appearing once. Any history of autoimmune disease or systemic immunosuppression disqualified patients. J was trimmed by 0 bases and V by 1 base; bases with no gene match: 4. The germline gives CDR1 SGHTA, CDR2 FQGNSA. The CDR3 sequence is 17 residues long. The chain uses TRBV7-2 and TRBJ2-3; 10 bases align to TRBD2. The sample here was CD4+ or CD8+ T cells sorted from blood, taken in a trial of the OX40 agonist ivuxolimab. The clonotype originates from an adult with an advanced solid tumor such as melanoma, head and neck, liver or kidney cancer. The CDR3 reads CASSLVKTSGSTDTQYF. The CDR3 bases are TGTGCCAGCAGCTTAGTCAAGACTAGCGGGAGCACAGATACGCAGTATTTT.